A selection of T cell receptor beta chains follows, all from one sample in a study of identical twins. Using its own MiXCR run on the 5' RACE reads, TCRdb lists one record per CDR3 protein. The top ten hold around 0.3% of the sample, which has some 1,600,000 distinct CDR3 sequences, more than 30% seen once. Specimen: cord blood. The receptors originated from a newborn girl in good health. CDR3s include the opening cysteine and the closing phenylalanine or tryptophan. Each record gives: clone size, J gene, D gene, V gene, CDR3 protein, CDR3 DNA. D genes are given only for firm matches. Clone size is not always given. Where it is, it says once, few, many or a class for expanded clones.

clone size: many; J gene: TRBJ2-1; D gene: NA; V gene: TRBV29-1; CDR3 protein: CSAWTVHEQFF; CDR3 DNA: TGCAGCGCCTGGACAGTTCATGAGCAGTTCTTC
clone size: NA; J gene: TRBJ2-5; D gene: TRBD1; V gene: TRBV4-1; CDR3 protein: CASSRRGQGGQETQYF; CDR3 DNA: TGCGCCAGCAGCCGACGAGGACAGGGCGGTCAAGAGACCCAGTACTTC
clone size: many; J gene: TRBJ2-7; D gene: TRBD2; V gene: TRBV6-5; CDR3 protein: CASSYSKRGTYEQYF; CDR3 DNA: TGTGCCAGCAGTTACTCAAAGCGGGGTACCTACGAGCAGTACTTC
clone size: NA; J gene: TRBJ2-7; D gene: NA; V gene: TRBV7-9; CDR3 protein: CASSPQEGQAYVQYF; CDR3 DNA: TGTGCCAGCAGCCCCCAGGAGGGGCAGGCGTACGTGCAGTACTTC
clone size: NA; J gene: TRBJ1-6; D gene: NA; V gene: TRBV27; CDR3 protein: CASSWRGVGGNSPLHF; CDR3 DNA: TGTGCCAGCAGTTGGCGGGGGGTTGGGGGTAATTCACCCCTCCACTTT
clone size: NA; J gene: TRBJ2-5; D gene: TRBD2; V gene: TRBV6-1; CDR3 protein: CASSARTSGKGMTQYF; CDR3 DNA: TGTGCCAGCAGTGCCAGGACTAGCGGGAAGGGGATGACCCAGTACTTC
clone size: many; J gene: TRBJ2-7; D gene: NA; V gene: TRBV3-1; CDR3 protein: CASSRLSYEQYF; CDR3 DNA: TGTGCCAGCAGTCGGCTGAGCTACGAGCAGTACTTC
clone size: NA; J gene: TRBJ2-1; D gene: TRBD1; V gene: TRBV20-1; CDR3 protein: CSAAYSGGGEQFF; CDR3 DNA: TGCAGTGCCGCGTACTCAGGGGGCGGTGAGCAGTTCTTC
clone size: NA; J gene: TRBJ2-1; D gene: TRBD2; V gene: TRBV24-1; CDR3 protein: CATSDYRGSEGYNEQFF; CDR3 DNA: TGTGCCACCAGTGATTATCGCGGGAGTGAGGGTTACAATGAGCAGTTCTTC
clone size: NA; J gene: TRBJ2-5; D gene: TRBD2; V gene: TRBV9; CDR3 protein: CASSHSGRETQYF; CDR3 DNA: TGTGCCAGCAGCCATAGCGGGCGGGAGACCCAGTACTTC
clone size: NA; J gene: TRBJ2-3; D gene: NA; V gene: TRBV7-9; CDR3 protein: CASNLAEGGADTQYF; CDR3 DNA: TGTGCCAGCAACCTAGCGGAGGGGGGAGCAGATACGCAGTATTTT
clone size: NA; J gene: TRBJ2-2; D gene: TRBD2; V gene: TRBV27; CDR3 protein: CASSLGTSGSTGTGELFF; CDR3 DNA: TGTGCCAGCAGTTTAGGGACTAGCGGGAGTACGGGCACCGGGGAGCTGTTTTTT
clone size: NA; J gene: TRBJ1-1; D gene: NA; V gene: TRBV14; CDR3 protein: CASSQGRASTEAFF; CDR3 DNA: TGTGCCAGCAGCCAAGGAAGGGCGTCCACTGAAGCTTTCTTT
clone size: NA; J gene: TRBJ2-7; D gene: TRBD2; V gene: TRBV10-3; CDR3 protein: CAISEVRASGSYEQYF; CDR3 DNA: TGTGCCATCAGTGAGGTTAGGGCTAGCGGGTCCTACGAGCAGTACTTC
clone size: NA; J gene: TRBJ2-3; D gene: NA; V gene: TRBV20-1; CDR3 protein: CSAPAGGGADTQYF; CDR3 DNA: TGCAGTGCTCCAGCGGGCGGGGGCGCAGATACGCAGTATTTT
clone size: few; J gene: TRBJ1-1; D gene: NA; V gene: TRBV7-6; CDR3 protein: CASSSQEGVTEAFF; CDR3 DNA: TGTGCCAGCAGTTCACAGGAGGGGGTAACTGAAGCTTTCTTT
clone size: NA; J gene: TRBJ1-6; D gene: NA; V gene: TRBV12-3/TRBV12-4; CDR3 protein: CASSLAQVALHF; CDR3 DNA: TGTGCCAGCAGTTTAGCGCAGGTAGCCCTCCACTTT
clone size: NA; J gene: TRBJ1-4; D gene: NA; V gene: TRBV5-1; CDR3 protein: CASRQVSNEKLFF; CDR3 DNA: TGCGCCAGCAGACAGGTCTCTAATGAAAAACTGTTTTTT
clone size: NA; J gene: TRBJ2-5; D gene: NA; V gene: TRBV7-9; CDR3 protein: CASRPQGRETQYF; CDR3 DNA: TGTGCCAGCAGGCCTCAGGGTCGCGAGACCCAGTACTTC
clone size: NA; J gene: TRBJ2-1; D gene: NA; V gene: TRBV6-4; CDR3 protein: CAGDNEQFF; CDR3 DNA: TGTGCCGGAGACAATGAGCAGTTCTTC
clone size: few; J gene: TRBJ1-1; D gene: NA; V gene: TRBV11-3; CDR3 protein: CASSLEENTEAFF; CDR3 DNA: TGTGCCAGCAGCTTAGAGGAAAACACTGAAGCTTTCTTT
clone size: NA; J gene: TRBJ2-7; D gene: NA; V gene: TRBV20-1; CDR3 protein: CSAPRVALTCEQYF; CDR3 DNA: TGCAGTGCCCCAAGAGTAGCGCTCACCTGCGAGCAGTACTTC
clone size: few; J gene: TRBJ2-2; D gene: NA; V gene: TRBV20-1; CDR3 protein: CSASGYTNTGELFF; CDR3 DNA: TGCAGTGCTTCCGGCTACACGAACACCGGGGAGCTGTTTTTT
clone size: NA; J gene: TRBJ2-3; D gene: TRBD2; V gene: TRBV12-3/TRBV12-4; CDR3 protein: CASSLALGVSGSTDAQYF; CDR3 DNA: TGTGCCAGCAGTTTAGCCCTCGGGGTTAGCGGGAGCACAGATGCGCAGTATTTT
clone size: many; J gene: TRBJ2-5; D gene: NA; V gene: TRBV7-2; CDR3 protein: CASSLSRALETQYF; CDR3 DNA: TGTGCCAGCAGCTTAAGCAGGGCCCTAGAGACCCAGTACTTC